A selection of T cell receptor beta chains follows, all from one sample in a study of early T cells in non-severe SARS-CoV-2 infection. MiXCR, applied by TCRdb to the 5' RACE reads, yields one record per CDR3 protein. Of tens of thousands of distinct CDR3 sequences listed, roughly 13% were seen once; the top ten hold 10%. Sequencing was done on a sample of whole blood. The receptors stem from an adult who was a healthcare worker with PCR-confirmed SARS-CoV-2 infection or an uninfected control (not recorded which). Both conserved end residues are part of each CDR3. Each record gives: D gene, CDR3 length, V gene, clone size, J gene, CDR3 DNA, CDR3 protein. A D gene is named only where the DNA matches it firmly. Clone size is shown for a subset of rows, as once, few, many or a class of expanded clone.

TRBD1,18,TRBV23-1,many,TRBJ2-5,TGCGCCAGCAGTCAATCCTTCTGTGACAGGGGAAGACAAGAGACCCAGTACTTC,CASSQSFCDRGRQETQYF
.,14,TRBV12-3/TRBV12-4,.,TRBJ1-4,TGTGCCAGCAAACGAAAATCAACTAATGAAAAACTGTTTTTT,CASKRKSTNEKLFF
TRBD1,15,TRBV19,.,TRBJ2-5,TGTGCCAGTAGTATCCGGGACAGCCTTCAAGAGACCCAGTACTTC,CASSIRDSLQETQYF
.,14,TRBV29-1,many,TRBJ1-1,TGCAGCGCTAAAAGCGGCCAGTTGAACACTGAAGCTTTCTTT,CSAKSGQLNTEAFF
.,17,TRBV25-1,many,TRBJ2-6,TGTGCCAGCAGTGCACGAGGCTCCTTGACTGGGGCCAACGTCCTGACTTTC,CASSARGSLTGANVLTF
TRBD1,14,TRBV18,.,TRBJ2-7,TGTGCCAGCTCACCAACGACAGGGTCCTACGAGCAGTACTTC,CASSPTTGSYEQYF
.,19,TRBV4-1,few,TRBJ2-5,TGCGCCAGCAGCAAACAGAAGACAGGGGACGGGGGGCAACAAGAGACCCAGTACTTC,CASSKQKTGDGGQQETQYF
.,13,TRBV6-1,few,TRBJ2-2,TGTGCCAGCATCGGGGGTCCCACCGGGGAGCTGTTTTTT,CASIGGPTGELFF
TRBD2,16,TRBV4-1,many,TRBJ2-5,TGCGCCAGCAGCCAAGATCATACTAGCGGGAGAGGGACCCAGTACTTC,CASSQDHTSGRGTQYF
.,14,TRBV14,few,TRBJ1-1,TGTGCCAGCAGCCAAAGGGCTGACAACACTGAAGCTTTCTTT,CASSQRADNTEAFF
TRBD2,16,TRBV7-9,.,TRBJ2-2,TGTGCCAGCAGCACCCGGGGTAGCGGGTACACCGGGGAGCTGTTTTTT,CASSTRGSGYTGELFF
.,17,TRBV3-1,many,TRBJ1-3,TGTGCCAGCAGCCCGCGACAGGCGAGACAGGCTGGAAACACCATATATTTT,CASSPRQARQAGNTIYF
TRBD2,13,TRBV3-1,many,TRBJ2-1,TGTGCCAGCAGCCACTCTAGCGGGCGACGGGAGTTCTTC,CASSHSSGRREFF
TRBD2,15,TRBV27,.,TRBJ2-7,TGTGCCAGCAGTTTGGGGGGGGAGGGGCCCTACGAGCAGTACTTC,CASSLGGEGPYEQYF
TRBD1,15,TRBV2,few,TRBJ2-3,TGTGCCAGCAGGGGGGACAGGGGGTCTTCAGATACGCAGTATTTT,CASRGDRGSSDTQYF
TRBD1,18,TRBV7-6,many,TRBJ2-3,TGTGCCAGCAGCAAAGACAGGGCGATGTTGTCAAGCACAGATACGCAGTATTTT,CASSKDRAMLSSTDTQYF
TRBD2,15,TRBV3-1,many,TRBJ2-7,TGTGCCAGCAGCCAGGGACTAGCGGGGGACTACGAGCAGTACTTC,CASSQGLAGDYEQYF
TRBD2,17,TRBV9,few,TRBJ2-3,TGTGCCAGCAGCGTCCGGGGACTAGCGGGAGGCACAGATACGCAGTATTTT,CASSVRGLAGGTDTQYF
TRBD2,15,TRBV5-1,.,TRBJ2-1,TGCGCCAGCAGCCCCTCAGCGGGGGTCCACAATGAGCAGTTCTTC,CASSPSAGVHNEQFF
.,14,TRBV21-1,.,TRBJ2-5,TGTGCCAGCAGCAAAGAGGGACCCGGCGAGACCCAGTACTTC,CASSKEGPGETQYF
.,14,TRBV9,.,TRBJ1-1,TGTGCCAGCAGCTCAGATGGGGGGTACACTGAAGCTTTCTTT,CASSSDGGYTEAFF
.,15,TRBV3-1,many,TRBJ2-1,TGTGCCAGCAGCCGCTTATCCTCCTCCTACAATGAGCAGTTCTTC,CASSRLSSSYNEQFF
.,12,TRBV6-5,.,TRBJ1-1,TGTGCCAGCACCACTGGGGGAAGTGAAGCTTTCTTT,CASTTGGSEAFF
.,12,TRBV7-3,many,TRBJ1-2,TGTGCCAGCGACGCAGGGATGGGTGGCTACACCTTC,CASDAGMGGYTF